This is a list of T cell receptor beta chains from one sample in a study of blood T cell repertoires in COVID-19. Clones were read by immunoSEQ multiplex PCR, and TCRdb kept only the in-frame ones, dropping some. The sample contains over 80,000 clones, around nine tenths of which appear only once. The sample comprised peripheral blood. The receptor set was obtained from a man over 45 with acute or convalescent COVID-19. The CDR3 runs from the conserved cysteine through the conserved F or W. The D gene is left open where the match is weak. For some rows the clone size is stated as once, few or many, or as a class when expanded; others skip it.

V gene	J gene	CDR3 length	clone size	D gene	CDR3 DNA	CDR3 protein
TRBV15	TRBJ1-4	15	once	NA	TGTGCCACCAGCAGAGATCAGCTCACGGAGGAAAAACTGTTTTTT	CATSRDQLTEEKLFF
TRBV7-8	TRBJ2-5	16	NA	TRBD2	TGTGCCAGCAGCTTGGAGGGACTAGCGGGACGAGAGACCCAGTACTTC	CASSLEGLAGRETQYF
TRBV3-1/TRBV3-2	TRBJ2-7	13	NA	NA	TGTGCCAGCAGCCACCCGACTTCCTACGAGCAGTACTTC	CASSHPTSYEQYF
TRBV27	TRBJ2-7	15	NA	TRBD2	TGTGCCAGCAGTCCAACTAGCGGGCCGACCTACGAGCAGTACTTC	CASSPTSGPTYEQYF
TRBV19	TRBJ2-3	16	NA	NA	TGTGCCACCTCCCTTGGACACCCTATTCGCACAGATACGCAGTATTTT	CATSLGHPIRTDTQYF
TRBV27	TRBJ2-5	16	NA	TRBD2	TGTGCCAGCAGTTACCAAGCGGGAGAGGGGGGGGAGACCCAGTACTTC	CASSYQAGEGGETQYF
TRBV28	TRBJ2-1	15	NA	TRBD2	TGTGCCAGCAGTTACACGGGACTAGTGAACAATGAGCAGTTCTTC	CASSYTGLVNNEQFF
TRBV11-3	TRBJ2-3	12	NA	NA	TGTGCCAGCAGCTTAGACTCGGATACGCAGTATTTT	CASSLDSDTQYF
TRBV12-5	TRBJ2-7	14	NA	TRBD1	TGTGCTAGTGGTCTCTCCGGACAGGTTATTAAGCAGTACTTC	CASGLSGQVIKQYF
TRBV7-9	TRBJ2-7	15	NA	TRBD1	TGTGCCAGCAGCTCCCGGGACAGGGGCTTTCACGAGCAGTACTTC	CASSSRDRGFHEQYF
TRBV27	TRBJ1-2	14	NA	NA	TGTGCCAGCAGTCTCGACAGGTCTAACTATGGCTACACCTTC	CASSLDRSNYGYTF
TRBV19	TRBJ1-5	14	NA	TRBD1	TGTGCCAGTACCCCCAGGGGGAGCAATCAGCCCCAGCATTTT	CASTPRGSNQPQHF
TRBV6-4	TRBJ1-2	13	NA	TRBD1	TGTGCCAGCAGTGGCGACAGGGGGTTTGGCTACACCTTC	CASSGDRGFGYTF
TRBV11-1	TRBJ2-1	15	NA	TRBD1	TGTGCCAGCAGCTTAGAGGGGGCCGGGTACAATGAGCAGTTCTTC	CASSLEGAGYNEQFF
TRBV7-6	TRBJ2-3	13	NA	NA	TGTGCCAGCAGCTTACGTCCCACAGATACGCAGTATTTT	CASSLRPTDTQYF
TRBV27	TRBJ1-2	13	once	NA	TGTGCCACCAAGACAGCATGGAGCAATGGCTACACCTTC	CATKTAWSNGYTF
TRBV6-1	TRBJ2-1	17	NA	TRBD2	TGTGCCAGCAGTGAAGAAGGAGGACTAGCGGGTCACAATGAGCAGTTCTTC	CASSEEGGLAGHNEQFF
TRBV24-1	TRBJ2-3	19	NA	TRBD2	TGTGCCACCAGTGCCCTGGGGCTAGCGGGAGGGCCTGGCACAGATACGCAGTATTTT	CATSALGLAGGPGTDTQYF
TRBV11-3	TRBJ2-1	16	NA	NA	TGTGCCAGCAGCCCCTCTGCCCAAGCGGGCTACAATGAGCAGTTCTTC	CASSPSAQAGYNEQFF
TRBV11-2	TRBJ1-1	15	NA	NA	TGTGCCAGCAGCTTTCAGGGGTTGATGAACACTGAAGCTTTCTTT	CASSFQGLMNTEAFF
TRBV7-9	TRBJ2-7	14	NA	NA	TGTGCCAGCAGCCCGATAAACAGGGAGAGCGAGCAGTACTTC	CASSPINRESEQYF
TRBV3-1/TRBV3-2	TRBJ2-1	14	few	NA	TGTGCCAGCAGCCAAGATGTGGGGACTTGGAAACGATTCTTC	CASSQDVGTWKRFF
TRBV19	TRBJ2-2	15	NA	NA	TGTGCCAGTAGTATAGCGGGAATGAACACCGGGGAGCTGTTTTTT	CASSIAGMNTGELFF
TRBV27	TRBJ1-1	15	NA	NA	TGTGCCAGCATTAGGTCGGCAGGAATGAACACTGAAGCTTTCTTT	CASIRSAGMNTEAFF
TRBV3-1/TRBV3-2	TRBJ2-1	14	NA	NA	TGTGCCAGCAGCCAAGGGGCTACGCGAAATGAGCAGTTCTTC	CASSQGATRNEQFF
TRBV2	TRBJ1-2	16	NA	NA	TGTGCCAGCAGTGAAGCCAAAGCACAGGGCCTTGGGGGCTACACCTTC	CASSEAKAQGLGGYTF
TRBV5-1	TRBJ1-2	15	NA	NA	TGCGCCAGCAGCTTCGAGGACTCCAGAGGGTATGGCTACACCTTC	CASSFEDSRGYGYTF
TRBV3-1/TRBV3-2	TRBJ2-1	16	NA	TRBD2	TGTGCCAGCAGCCCCCCGGCCAGCGGGGCGTCCAATGAGCAGTTCTTC	CASSPPASGASNEQFF
TRBV5-6	TRBJ2-4	15	NA	NA	TGTGCCAGCAGCACCCTGGACACAGGCAAAAACATTCAGTACTTC	CASSTLDTGKNIQYF
TRBV4-1	TRBJ2-7	15	NA	NA	TGCGCCAGCAGCCATAAAGCCAGGGCTACCTACGAGCAGTACTTC	CASSHKARATYEQYF
TRBV5-5	TRBJ1-6	20	NA	TRBD1	TGTGCCAGCAGCTTGGAGGAGGGGACAGGGGGTCGCTCCTATAATTCACCCCTCCACTTT	CASSLEEGTGGRSYNSPLHF
TRBV15	TRBJ1-4	13	NA	NA	TGTGCCACCAGCAGGGAAGGGGGTGAAAAACTGTTTTTT	CATSREGGEKLFF
TRBV6-5	TRBJ2-1	13	NA	NA	TGTGCCAGCAGTCCCTGGACAGCCATCGAGCAGTTCTTC	CASSPWTAIEQFF
TRBV19	TRBJ1-1	15	NA	NA	TGTGCCAGTAGTATATTACCGGGAGGTTTCACTGAAGCTTTCTTT	CASSILPGGFTEAFF
TRBV5-4	TRBJ1-2	15	NA	NA	TGTGCCAGCAGCTTGGTTCTTCCGGGGTGGAATGGCTACACCTTC	CASSLVLPGWNGYTF
TRBV7-6	TRBJ2-7	18	NA	TRBD2	TGTGCCAGCAGCCCCCCCGCGGTTAGGGAGGGCAGACGCTACGAGCAGTACTTC	CASSPPAVREGRRYEQYF
TRBV19	TRBJ2-2	16	NA	TRBD1	TGTGCCAGTAGTACTCCGGGGGACAGGGCCACCGGGGAGCTGTTTTTT	CASSTPGDRATGELFF
TRBV15	TRBJ1-1	14	NA	NA	TGTGCCACCAGCAGAGATGGGGGGGACACTGAAGCTTTCTTT	CATSRDGGDTEAFF
TRBV5-4	TRBJ2-3	16	few	TRBD2	TGTGCCAGCAGCTTGGTCCTAGCGGGAGGCACAGATACGCAGTATTTT	CASSLVLAGGTDTQYF
TRBV11-2	TRBJ1-6	15	NA	NA	TGTGCCAGCAGCTTGTGGGGGGGAAATAATTCACCCCTCCACTTT	CASSLWGGNNSPLHF
TRBV5-6	TRBJ2-1	16	NA	TRBD2	TGTGCCAGCAGCTTGGGGCTAGCGGGCTCCTACAATGAGCAGTTCTTC	CASSLGLAGSYNEQFF
TRBV24-1	TRBJ2-2	17	NA	TRBD2	TGTGCCACCAGTGACCTGCTGAGCGGGAGTGGCACCGGGGAGCTGTTTTTT	CATSDLLSGSGTGELFF
TRBV24-1	TRBJ1-5	15	NA	TRBD1	TGTGCCACCAGTGAACCCGGACAGGGAGGTCAGCCCCAGCATTTT	CATSEPGQGGQPQHF
TRBV5-4	TRBJ2-1	18	few	TRBD2	TGTGCCAGCAGCTTGGCCGGGGTAGCGGGGTCCTCCTACAATGAGCAGTTCTTC	CASSLAGVAGSSYNEQFF
TRBV13	TRBJ2-7	14	NA	NA	TGTGCCAGCAGCTTAGGGCAACAGAGCTACGAGCAGTACTTC	CASSLGQQSYEQYF
TRBV27	TRBJ2-7	14	NA	TRBD2	TGTGCCAGCAGTTTCAATAGCGGGACGGACGAGCAGTACTTC	CASSFNSGTDEQYF
TRBV7-8	TRBJ1-5	15	few	TRBD1	TGTGCCAGCAGCGCGGACAGGGGAGCGGGCCAGCCCCAGCATTTT	CASSADRGAGQPQHF
TRBV19	TRBJ1-3	11	NA	TRBD1	TGTGCCAGTAGTCCAGGGGGCACCATATATTTT	CASSPGGTIYF
TRBV3-1/TRBV3-2	TRBJ2-2	16	once	TRBD2	TGTGCCAGCAGCCACGGACTAGCGGGAGGTGTGGGGGAGCTGTTTTTT	CASSHGLAGGVGELFF
TRBV10-3	TRBJ1-1	19	NA	TRBD1	TGTGCCATCAGTGAACCAGAAGGGGGGACAGGGGTACGAGACACTGAAGCTTTCTTT	CAISEPEGGTGVRDTEAFF
TRBV24-1	TRBJ1-2	16	NA	TRBD1	TGTGCCACCAGTGATTCCCGACAGGGCTTTAGCTATGGCTACACCTTC	CATSDSRQGFSYGYTF
TRBV11-2	TRBJ2-2	15	NA	NA	TGTGCCAGCAGCTTAGATCGGGGAAGGACCGGGGAGCTGTTTTTT	CASSLDRGRTGELFF
TRBV7-9	TRBJ2-1	15	NA	TRBD2	TGTGCCAGCAGCCCTTGGACTAGCGGGAGAGTTGAGCAGTTCTTC	CASSPWTSGRVEQFF